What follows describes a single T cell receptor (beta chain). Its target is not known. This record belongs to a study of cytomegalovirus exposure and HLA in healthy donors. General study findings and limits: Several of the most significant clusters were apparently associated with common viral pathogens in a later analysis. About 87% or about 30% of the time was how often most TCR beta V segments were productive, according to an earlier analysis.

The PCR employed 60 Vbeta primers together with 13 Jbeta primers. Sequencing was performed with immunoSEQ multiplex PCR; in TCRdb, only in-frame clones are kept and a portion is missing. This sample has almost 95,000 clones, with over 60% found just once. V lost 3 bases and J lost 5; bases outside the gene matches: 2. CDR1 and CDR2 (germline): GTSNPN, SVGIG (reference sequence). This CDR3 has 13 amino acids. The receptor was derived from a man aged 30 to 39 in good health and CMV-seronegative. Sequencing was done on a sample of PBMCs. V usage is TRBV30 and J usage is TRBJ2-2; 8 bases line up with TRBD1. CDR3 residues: CAWSDRGTGELFF. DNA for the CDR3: TGTGCCTGGAGCGACAGGGGAACCGGGGAGCTGTTTTTT.